The 20 T cell receptor beta chains below come from one sample, sequenced in a study of blood T cell repertoires in COVID-19. Using immunoSEQ multiplex PCR, the repertoire was profiled, and TCRdb retains in-frame clones only, with some absent. In the table there are about 280,000 clones, roughly nine tenths of which are singletons. The sequenced sample consisted of peripheral blood. The receptors originated from a man aged 35 to 55 with active or convalescent COVID-19.

The chain couples TRBV2 to TRBJ1-5; 9 bases are shared with TRBD1. Germline assignment: CDR1 SNHLY and CDR2 FYNNEI. CDR3 length: 14 residues. V shed 5 bases, J shed 7 bases, and the junction held 6 bases outside the gene matches. The CDR3 DNA reads as TGTGCCAGCAGTCTGGGACAGGGCGAGCAGCCCCAGCATTTT. Translated: CASSLGQGEQPQHF.

The chain recombines TRBV5-6 with TRBJ2-1; 7 bases are shared with TRBD1. Per the germline V gene, CDR1 is SGHDT and CDR2 is YYEEEE. CDR3 size: 14 residues. Trimming cost V 3 bases and J 6 bases; bases outside gene matches: 6. For the CDR3, the DNA is TGTGCCAGCAGCTACGGGACAGCCTCCAATGAGCAGTTCTTC. Translating gives CASSYGTASNEQFF.

V gene TRBV14 combines with J gene TRBJ1-2, with D maybe TRBD1 (5 bases). Looked up from germline, CDR1 is SGHDN and CDR2 is FVKESK. CDR3 length: 16 residues. V dropped 2 bases and J dropped 4 bases, with 17 bases sitting between them. This chain's CDR3 is CASSQRSGRTGYGYTF. The CDR3 bases are TGTGCCAGCAGCCAACGTTCAGGGCGAACTGGCTATGGCTACACCTTC.

The rearrangement links TRBV28 to TRBJ2-6, with D perhaps matching TRBD1 (6 bases). Germline loops: CDR1 MDHEN, CDR2 SYDVKM. V dropped 7 bases and J dropped 4 bases, with 17 bases sitting between them. This CDR3 comprises 16 residues. The DNA of the CDR3 is TGTGCCAGCAATGGGGACAATCTTACCGGGGCCAACGTCCTGACTTTC. This translates into CASNGDNLTGANVLTF.

This clone has a single count. The V gene is TRBV4-1, the J gene TRBJ2-2; 10 bases align to TRBD1. CDR3 length equals 16 residues. After removal of 2 bases from V and 3 bases from J, the junction contained 3 bases not matched to a gene. Per germline, CDR1 MGHRA and CDR2 YSYEKL. CDR3 amino acids: CASSQSDRGYTGELFF. DNA for the CDR3: TGCGCCAGCAGCCAATCGGACAGGGGGTACACCGGGGAGCTGTTTTTT.

The rearrangement links TRBV5-4 to TRBJ1-6; D not resolved. The CDR3 is 14 residues long. The V gene lost 0 bases and the J gene lost 4 bases, with 5 bases spanning the gap. Germline V gene lookup returns CDR1 SGHNT and CDR2 YYREEE (reference sequence). The CDR3 DNA sequence: TGTGCCAGCAGCTTGGACCGGTATAATTCACCCCTCCACTTT. Protein product: CASSLDRYNSPLHF.

The chain joins TRBV5-1 to TRBJ2-7; 10 positions match TRBD2. Germline V gene data show CDR1 as SGHRS and CDR2 as YFSETQ. V trimming: 0 bases; J trimming: 6 bases; junction bases outside the gene matches: 9. The CDR3 consists of 16 residues. The CDR3 spells CASSLGLAGVRVEQYF. CDR3 bases: TGCGCCAGCAGCTTGGGGCTAGCGGGGGTCAGGGTCGAGCAGTACTTC.

CDR3 sequence: CASSLVRGGFTDTQYF. The CDR3 DNA sequence: TGTGCCAGCAGCTTAGTGCGGGGGGGTTTCACAGATACGCAGTATTTT. The chain links TRBV11-2 to TRBJ2-3; 9 nucleotides match TRBD2. Per the germline V gene, CDR1 is SGHAT and CDR2 is FQNNGV. CDR3 length equals 16 residues. The junction had 4 bases not matched to a gene; V was cut back by 1 base and J by 2 bases.

The gene calls are TRBV11-1 and TRBJ1-5; TRBD1 might be the D (5 bases). This CDR3 contains 13 residues. Between the trimmed V and J ends, which lost 2 bases and 8 bases, there was a span of 10 bases. Germline V gives CDR1 SGHAT, CDR2 FQDESV (reference sequence). CDR3 DNA: TGTGCCAGCAGCTTACCCAGGGAAGAGCCCCAGCATTTT. Translated, it gives CASSLPREEPQHF.

This clone was recorded once. J is TRBJ2-5 and V is TRBV2, with 8 bases that match TRBD2. This CDR3 comprises 14 residues. Losses at the gene ends were 4 bases for V and 2 bases for J; bases not matched to a gene: 3. In germline, CDR1 is SNHLY, CDR2 FYNNEI. As DNA, the CDR3 is TGTGCCAGCAGTGGACTAGCGTCTCAAGAGACCCAGTACTTC. Residues: CASSGLASQETQYF.

This chain connects TRBV7-2 to TRBJ2-7, with D unresolved. Germline lookup yields CDR1 SGHTA and CDR2 FQGNSA. The CDR3 has 15 amino acids. V lost 1 base, J lost 1 base, and 11 bases lay in between. The chain's CDR3 is CASSLGQVRSYEQYF. The CDR3 DNA is TGTGCCAGCAGCTTAGGCCAGGTCAGATCCTACGAGCAGTACTTC.

This clone was found once. The chain employs TRBV7-2 and TRBJ2-3; D call uncertain. The CDR3 is 14 residues long. V lost 8 bases and J lost 6, with 18 bases in between. Per germline, CDR1 SGHTA and CDR2 FQGNSA. The CDR3 reads CASPRLVYEDTQYF. Here the CDR3 DNA reads TGTGCCAGCCCCCGGTTAGTGTACGAGGATACGCAGTATTTT.

The rearrangement links TRBV2 to TRBJ1-5; TRBD1 matches at 10 bases. This CDR3 spans 15 amino acids. Per the germline V gene, CDR1 is SNHLY and CDR2 is FYNNEI. Unmatched junction bases numbered 3, after V lost 6 bases and J lost 1 base. The CDR3 spells CASSGQGDSNQPQHF. CDR3 coding DNA: TGTGCCAGCAGCGGACAGGGGGACAGCAATCAGCCCCAGCATTTT.

The chain links TRBV28 to TRBJ2-3; 9 nucleotides agree with TRBD2. Germline CDR1 and CDR2: MDHEN and SYDVKM. The CDR3 consists of 14 residues. The V and J ends lost 8 bases and 4 bases, in that order; junction bases with no gene match: 7. The CDR3 sequence: CASRRGGGADTQYF. CDR3 bases: TGTGCCAGCCGGCGGGGGGGTGGAGCAGATACGCAGTATTTT.

This chain uses TRBV11-3 with TRBJ2-7; D might be TRBD2 (6 bases). CDR1 is SGHNT and CDR2 is YENEEA in the germline V gene. V gave up 4 bases and J gave up 0 bases, with 10 bases separating them. The CDR3 covers 14 residues. Here the CDR3 reads CASSSTRDSYEQYF. The CDR3 DNA follows: TGTGCCAGCAGCTCGACTAGAGACTCCTACGAGCAGTACTTC.

The chain links TRBV30 to TRBJ1-1; D is ambiguous. CDR3 length: 12 amino acids. The V end was cut by 4 bases, the J end by 5 bases, with 11 bases between. Germline values: CDR1 GTSNPN, CDR2 SVGIG (reference sequence). The CDR3 DNA sequence: TGTGCCTGGACCCCACCGGGGACTGAAGCTTTCTTT. It yields the protein CAWTPPGTEAFF. Supplemented by reference TRBV30 and TRBJ1-1, the full variable domain reads SQTIHQWPATLVQPVGSPLSLECTVEGTSNPNLYWYRQAAGRGLQLLFYSVGIGQISSEVPQNLSASRPQDRQFILSSKKLLLSDSGFYLCAWTPPGTEAFFGQGTRLTVV.

V gene TRBV19 combines with J gene TRBJ1-1; possibly TRBD1 for D (5 bases). The CDR3 runs to 13 residues. Trimming removed 6 bases at V and 2 bases at J, with 10 bases between. Germline V gene lookup returns CDR1 LNHDA and CDR2 SQIVND (reference sequence). CDR3 protein: CASSRQTNTEAFF. The CDR3 DNA is TGTGCCAGTAGCCGACAGACTAACACTGAAGCTTTCTTT.

The chain recombines TRBV12-3 or TRBV12-4 with TRBJ2-7; 7 nucleotides agree with TRBD2. The CDR3 length is 11 residues. Trimming cost V 9 bases and J 4 bases; bases outside gene matches: 3. The CDR3 region has the DNA TGTGCCAGTGCGGGGGAGTACGAGCAGTACTTC. This gives the protein CASAGEYEQYF.

V and J are TRBV5-1 and TRBJ2-7; D possibly corresponds to TRBD2 (6 bases). V lost 4 bases to trimming and J lost 0 bases, with 20 bases between them. In germline, CDR1 is SGHRS, CDR2 YFSETQ. This CDR3 contains 17 residues. CDR3 coding DNA: TGCGCCAGCAGCGACGACGGAGGGGCCGGGACCTCCTACGAGCAGTACTTC. It codes for CASSDDGGAGTSYEQYF.

This clone was picked up a small number of times. The chain has TRBV7-9 and TRBJ1-1; D is uncertain. V gave up 1 base and J gave up 11 bases, with 11 bases separating them. CDR1 and CDR2 (germline): SEHNR, FQNEAQ (reference sequence). CDR3 length equals 12 residues. For the CDR3, the DNA is TGTGCCAGCAGCTTAGAGAACGGGGTGGCTTTCTTT. Protein: CASSLENGVAFF.